Following are 27 T cell receptor beta chains from one sample sequenced in a study of OX40 agonist ivuxolimab in advanced cancers. This table comes from immunoSEQ multiplex PCR, and its TCRdb copy is limited to in-frame clones, with some not included. The sample has 50,000 to 85,000 clones; less than 90% are singletons. This sample comprised CD4+ or CD8+ T cells sorted from blood, obtained in a trial of the OX40 agonist ivuxolimab. The receptors stem from an adult with an advanced solid tumor such as melanoma, head and neck, liver or kidney cancer.

The rearrangement uses TRBV6-1 and TRBJ2-2; 9 positions agree with TRBD2. The CDR3 is 15 amino acids. Germline CDR1 MNHNS, CDR2 SASEGT. The V gene end was trimmed by 6 bases and the J gene end by 5 bases; junction bases not matched to a gene: 7. CDR3 coding DNA: TGTGCCAGCAGACGGACTAGCGATGGAACCGGGGAGCTGTTTTTT. Amino acids: CASRRTSDGTGELFF.

The V call is TRBV7-9, the J call TRBJ2-1; a possible D gene is TRBD1 (6 bases). V was shortened by 6 bases and J by 2 bases, with 20 bases between the two germline ends. CDR1 and CDR2 from the germline V gene are SEHNR and FQNEAQ (reference sequence). This CDR3 comprises 17 residues. The CDR3 spells CASRFGQGQGAYNEQFF. The CDR3, as DNA: TGTGCCAGCAGATTCGGCCAGGGGCAAGGCGCCTACAATGAGCAGTTCTTC.

The chain joins TRBV28 to TRBJ1-4; 10 bases match TRBD1. The CDR3 is 18 amino acids. The V and J ends lost 6 bases and 3 bases, in that order; junction bases with no gene match: 13. The germline gives CDR1 MDHEN, CDR2 SYDVKM. The CDR3 sequence is CASSPGTGETAANEKLFF. The CDR3 DNA follows: TGTGCCAGCAGCCCCGGGACAGGGGAAACGGCAGCTAATGAAAAACTGTTTTTT. Full variable domain (remainder filled in from reference TRBV28 and TRBJ1-4): DVKVTQSSRYLVKRTGEKVFLECVQDMDHENMFWYRQDPGLGLRLIYFSYDVKMKEKGDIPEGYSVSREKKERFSLILESASTNQTSMYLCASSPGTGETAANEKLFFGSGTQLSVL.

This chain uses TRBV6-5 with TRBJ1-4; 7 nucleotides line up with TRBD1. The ends lost 6 bases at V and 4 bases at J; junction bases unmatched: 8. Germline V lookup: CDR1 MNHEY, CDR2 SVGAGI. The CDR3 sequence is 15 residues long. The CDR3 DNA reads as TGTGCCAGCAGCCGGAAACAGGGGAATAATGAAAAACTGTTTTTT. Translated, it gives CASSRKQGNNEKLFF.

The V gene is TRBV5-1, the J gene TRBJ2-5, with TRBD2 matching 9 bases. The germline CDR1 and CDR2 sequences are SGHRS and YFSETQ. This CDR3 is 14 amino acids long. With 0 bases clipped from V and 5 bases from J, the junction kept 2 bases outside the gene matches. The CDR3 sequence: CASSLGSGRETQYF. Written as DNA, the CDR3 is TGCGCCAGCAGCTTGGGCAGCGGGAGGGAGACCCAGTACTTC.

The chain employs TRBV19 and TRBJ2-7; the match to TRBD1 covers 10 bases. Trimming removed 6 bases from V and 0 bases from J; junction bases left unmatched: 5. Looked up from germline, CDR1 is LNHDA and CDR2 is SQIVND (reference sequence). The CDR3 runs 15 residues. The CDR3 here is CASSKGQGSSYEQYF. CDR3 in DNA: TGTGCCAGTAGCAAGGGACAGGGGAGCTCCTACGAGCAGTACTTC.

This chain joins TRBV7-2 and TRBJ2-7; D possibly corresponds to TRBD1 (5 bases). Germline V gives CDR1 SGHTA, CDR2 FQGNSA. The CDR3 contains 17 residues. V was trimmed by 4 bases and J by 2 bases, leaving 21 bases between them. The CDR3 loop is CASSYPTVQSITYEQYF. The CDR3 nucleotides are TGTGCCAGCAGCTACCCGACAGTCCAAAGCATTACCTACGAGCAGTACTTC.

In its sample, this clone was seen a few times. This chain joins TRBV18 and TRBJ1-2; no firm D call. V lost 6 bases, J lost 5 bases, and 16 bases lay in between. CDR3 length: 14 residues. CDR1 and CDR2 from the germline V gene are KGHSH and LQKENI. The CDR3 is CASSQASSEYGYTF. The CDR3 region has the DNA TGTGCCAGCTCGCAGGCTTCGTCCGAGTATGGCTACACCTTC.

A few counts support this clone. J is TRBJ1-4 and V is TRBV27; D remains ambiguous. This CDR3 is 13 amino acids long. Germline lookup yields CDR1 MNHEY and CDR2 SMNVEV (reference sequence). Trimming left V 3 bases short and J 3 bases short, with 5 bases between. Written as DNA, the CDR3 is TGTGCCAGCAGTTTCCAGCCTAATGAAAAACTGTTTTTT. This translates into CASSFQPNEKLFF. Full variable domain (remainder filled in from reference TRBV27 and TRBJ1-4): EAQVTQNPRYLITVTGKKLTVTCSQNMNHEYMSWYRQDPGLGLRQIYYSMNVEVTDKGDVPEGYKVSRKEKRNFPLILESPSPNQTSLYFCASSFQPNEKLFFGSGTQLSVL.

V is TRBV5-1 and J is TRBJ2-3, with TRBD2 matching 10 bases. V shed 1 base and J 3 bases; nucleotides not matched to a gene: 5. The CDR3 is made up of 16 amino acids. CDR1 and CDR2 (germline): SGHRS, YFSETQ. CDR3: CASSLIPSGGTDTQYF. CDR3 nucleotides: TGCGCCAGCAGCTTGATTCCTAGCGGGGGAACAGATACGCAGTATTTT.

The chain is built from TRBV5-8 and TRBJ1-5; D gene uncertain. CDR1 and CDR2 (germline): SGHTS, YDEGEE. V was trimmed by 4 bases and J by 2 bases, leaving 25 bases between them. This CDR3 has 19 residues. CDR3 protein: CASSPILYGRLGGNQPQHF. The CDR3 coding sequence is TGTGCCAGCAGCCCGATTCTTTATGGCAGGCTGGGTGGCAATCAGCCCCAGCATTTT.

The gene calls are TRBV28 and TRBJ2-7, with 11 nucleotides matching TRBD2. CDR1 and CDR2 from the germline V gene are MDHEN and SYDVKM. This CDR3 contains 15 residues. Germline trimming cut 5 bases from V and 4 bases from J; bases unmatched to any gene: 7. As DNA, the CDR3 is TGTGCCAGCAGTATCCTAGCGGGGGGCACGTACGAGCAGTACTTC. Its protein is CASSILAGGTYEQYF. Based on the CDR3 plus reference TRBV28 and TRBJ2-7, the full variable domain is DVKVTQSSRYLVKRTGEKVFLECVQDMDHENMFWYRQDPGLGLRLIYFSYDVKMKEKGDIPEGYSVSREKKERFSLILESASTNQTSMYLCASSILAGGTYEQYFGPGTRLTVT.

The rearrangement joins TRBV4-2 to TRBJ1-5; the D gene is possibly TRBD1 (6 bases). Germline V lookup: CDR1 LGHNA, CDR2 YNFKEQ. This CDR3 contains 15 residues. Trimming took off 1 base at V and 5 bases at J, with 12 bases between the two ends. The CDR3 DNA reads TGTGCCAGCAGCCAAGGGATCAACAGGGATCAGCCCCAGCATTTT. It codes for CASSQGINRDQPQHF.

This sequence joins TRBV6-4 and TRBJ1-1; a possible D gene is TRBD1 (5 bases). Germline V lookup: CDR1 MRHNA, CDR2 SNTAGT. The CDR3 contains 14 residues. V lost 6 bases, J lost 3 bases, and 14 bases lay in between. The DNA of the CDR3 is TGTGCCAGCAGAAGGGAGGGGATGGACACTGAAGCTTTCTTT. It translates to CASRREGMDTEAFF.

V is TRBV30 and J is TRBJ2-7, with TRBD2 identical over 11 bases. The CDR3 is 15 amino acids. Germline values: CDR1 GTSNPN, CDR2 SVGIG (reference sequence). V was pared by 2 bases and J by 6 bases, with 9 bases of the junction left unmatched. CDR3 protein: CAWSPTSGISSEQYF. CDR3 coding DNA: TGTGCCTGGAGTCCGACTAGCGGGATATCTAGCGAGCAGTACTTC.

The chain recombines TRBV21-1 with TRBJ1-1. TRBV21-1 is a pseudogene locus. CDR3 length: 15 residues. CDR3 region: CASSKNGYVGTEAFF. The CDR3, as DNA: TGTGCCAGCAGCAAAAACGGGTATGTCGGCACTGAAGCTTTCTTT.

This clone was seen a single time. The rearrangement uses TRBV7-2 and TRBJ2-5, with unresolved D. V lost 0 bases and J 4 bases, leaving 9 bases between the germline ends. There are 14 residues in the CDR3. The germline CDR1 and CDR2 sequences are SGHTA and FQGNSA. The CDR3 is CASSLALWVETQYF. The CDR3 coding sequence is TGTGCCAGCAGCTTAGCGCTTTGGGTAGAGACCCAGTACTTC.

The chain couples TRBV11-2 to TRBJ2-1, with a weak D call TRBD2 (6 bases). This CDR3 contains 17 residues. Germline loops: CDR1 SGHAT, CDR2 FQNNGV. V lost 5 bases and J lost 5, with 22 bases in between. CDR3 residues: CASSANLGHAGNNEQFF. The CDR3 region has the DNA TGTGCCAGCAGCGCAAACCTGGGTCACGCGGGAAACAATGAGCAGTTCTTC.

The chain has TRBV29-1 and TRBJ2-1; 9 positions agree with TRBD2. Germline CDR1 and CDR2: SQVTM and ANQGSEA. CDR3 length equals 14 residues. The CDR3 loop reads CSEGAGGSYNEQFF. Here the CDR3 DNA reads TGCAGTGAAGGGGCGGGAGGGTCCTACAATGAGCAGTTCTTC.

Here the CDR3 reads CAWSLWGINEKLFF. CDR3 bases: TGTGCCTGGAGTCTATGGGGGATTAATGAAAAACTGTTTTTT. This chain joins TRBV30 and TRBJ1-4, with D possibly being TRBD1 (5 bases). CDR1 GTSNPN and CDR2 SVGIG come from the germline V gene (reference sequence). V dropped 2 bases and J dropped 4 bases, with 11 bases sitting between them. The CDR3 has 14 residues.

The V and J genes are TRBV6-5 and TRBJ1-2, with 8 bases aligning to TRBD1. The CDR3 contains 14 residues. V lost 6 bases and J lost 5; bases outside the gene matches: 8. Per the germline V gene, CDR1 is MNHEY and CDR2 is SVGAGI. CDR3 amino acids: CASSEQGVGYGYTF. The CDR3 bases are TGTGCCAGCAGCGAACAGGGGGTAGGGTATGGCTACACCTTC.

The V and J genes are TRBV19 and TRBJ2-5; D not resolved. This CDR3 has 13 residues. V was clipped by 11 bases and J by 4 bases, with 17 bases between them. The germline V gene has CDR1 LNHDA and CDR2 SQIVND (reference sequence). The CDR3 loop is CASTPRMGETQYF. In DNA form, the CDR3 reads TGTGCCTCAACTCCAAGGATGGGAGAGACCCAGTACTTC.

The chain employs TRBV13 and TRBJ2-7, with D possibly matching TRBD2 (5 bases). The ends were cut back, 6 bases at V and 3 bases at J, with 15 bases in the middle. CDR3 length: 14 amino acids. Germline lookup yields CDR1 PRHDT and CDR2 FYEKMQ (reference sequence). The CDR3 here is CASRLEGSRYEQYF. The CDR3 nucleotides read TGTGCCAGCAGGCTCGAGGGTAGCCGCTACGAGCAGTACTTC.

This chain joins TRBV25-1 and TRBJ1-4; TRBD1 matches 9 bases. CDR1 is MGHDK and CDR2 is SYGVNS in the germline V gene. J was trimmed by 2 bases and V by 3 bases; bases with no gene match: 7. The CDR3 runs to 17 residues. The CDR3 nucleotides are TGTGCCAGCAGTGAGGCTCCCGGACAGGGGACTAATGAAAAACTGTTTTTT. Translated: CASSEAPGQGTNEKLFF. The full variable domain, in which reference TRBV25-1 and TRBJ1-4 provide the parts outside the CDR3, is EADIYQTPRYLVIGTGKKITLECSQTMGHDKMYWYQQDPGMELHLIHYSYGVNSTEKGDLSSESTVSRIRTEHFPLTLESARPSHTSQYLCASSEAPGQGTNEKLFFGSGTQLSVL.

The J gene is TRBJ1-3, the V gene TRBV29-1; TRBD1 matches at 7 bases. V trimming: 6 bases; J trimming: 0 bases; junction bases outside the gene matches: 2. Per the germline V gene, CDR1 is SQVTM and CDR2 is ANQGSEA. The CDR3 spans 13 residues. The CDR3 nucleotides read TGCAGCGTGCAGGGGGTCTCTGGAAACACCATATATTTT. Its protein product is CSVQGVSGNTIYF.

The chain carries TRBV5-4 and TRBJ2-7, with TRBD2 as a possible D gene (6 bases). Trimming took off 4 bases at V and 0 bases at J, with 20 bases between the two ends. Germline-derived CDR1 and CDR2 are SGHNT and YYREEE (reference sequence). CDR3 length: 17 residues. CDR3: CASSPAVGRGSSYEQYF. DNA for the CDR3: TGTGCCAGCAGCCCGGCGGTGGGGCGGGGAAGCTCCTACGAGCAGTACTTC.

This clone was observed once. DNA for the CDR3: TGTGCCAGCAGCGTAGCCCGGGAGCAAACCTACGAGCAGTACTTC. The encoded protein is CASSVAREQTYEQYF. The chain has TRBV9 and TRBJ2-7; tentative D call: TRBD2 (6 bases). CDR1 is SGDLS and CDR2 is YYNGEE in the germline V gene. CDR3 length equals 15 residues. Between the trimmed V and J ends, which lost 0 bases and 2 bases, there was a span of 12 bases.